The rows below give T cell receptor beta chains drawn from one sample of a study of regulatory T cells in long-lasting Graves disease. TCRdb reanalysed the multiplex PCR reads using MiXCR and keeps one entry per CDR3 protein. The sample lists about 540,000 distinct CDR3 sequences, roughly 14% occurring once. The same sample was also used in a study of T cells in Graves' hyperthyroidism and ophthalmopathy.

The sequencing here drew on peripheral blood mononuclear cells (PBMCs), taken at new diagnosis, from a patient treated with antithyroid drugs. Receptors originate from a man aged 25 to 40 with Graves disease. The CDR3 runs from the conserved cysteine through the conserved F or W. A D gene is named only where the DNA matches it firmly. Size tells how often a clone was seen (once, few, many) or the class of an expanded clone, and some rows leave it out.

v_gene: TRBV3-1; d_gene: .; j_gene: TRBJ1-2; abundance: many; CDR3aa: CASSQDGRVLDYGYTF; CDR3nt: TGTGCCAGCAGCCAAGATGGGCGGGTATTGGACTATGGCTACACCTTC
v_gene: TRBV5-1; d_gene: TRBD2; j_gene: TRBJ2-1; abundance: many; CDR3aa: CASSRGTGTSGLSQFF; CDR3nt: TGCGCCAGCAGCAGGGGGACCGGGACTAGCGGCTTATCGCAGTTCTTC
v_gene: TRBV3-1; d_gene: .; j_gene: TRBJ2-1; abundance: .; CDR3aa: CASSLAARGDEQFF; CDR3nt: TGTGCCAGCAGCCTAGCGGCCCGCGGGGATGAGCAGTTCTTC
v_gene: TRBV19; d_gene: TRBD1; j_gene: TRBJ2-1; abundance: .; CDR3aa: CASSIRQGNEQFF; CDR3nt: TGTGCCAGTAGTATAAGACAGGGCAATGAGCAGTTCTTC
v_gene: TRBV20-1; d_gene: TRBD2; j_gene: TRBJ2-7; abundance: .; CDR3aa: CSAVGLAGLAYEQYF; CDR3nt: TGCAGTGCTGTGGGGCTAGCGGGCCTAGCCTACGAGCAGTACTTC
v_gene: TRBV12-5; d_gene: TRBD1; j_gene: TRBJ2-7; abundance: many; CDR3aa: CASGLTPGQAVF; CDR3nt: TGTGCTAGTGGTTTGACTCCGGGACAGGCGGTTTTC
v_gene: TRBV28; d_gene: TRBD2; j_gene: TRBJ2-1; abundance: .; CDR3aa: CVSSFARGRHNEQFF; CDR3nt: TGTGTCAGCAGTTTCGCTCGCGGGAGGCACAATGAGCAGTTCTTC
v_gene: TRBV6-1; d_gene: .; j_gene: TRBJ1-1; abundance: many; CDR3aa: CASSTPRDIMNTEAFF; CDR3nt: TGTGCCAGCAGTACCCCCCGAGATATCATGAACACTGAAGCTTTCTTT
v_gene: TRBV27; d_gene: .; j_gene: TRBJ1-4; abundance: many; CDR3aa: CASSWRGLNEKLFF; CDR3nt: TGTGCCAGCAGTTGGAGAGGGCTTAATGAAAAACTGTTTTTT
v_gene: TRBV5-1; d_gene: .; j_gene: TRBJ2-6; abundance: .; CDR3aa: CASSLTGDGANVLTF; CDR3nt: TGCGCCAGCAGCTTGACGGGGGATGGGGCCAACGTCCTGACTTTC
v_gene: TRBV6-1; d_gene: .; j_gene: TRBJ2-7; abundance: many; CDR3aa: CASSTGRHSYEQYF; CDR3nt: TGTGCCAGCAGTACCGGACGGCACTCCTACGAGCAGTACTTC